One and the same sample provided the 5 T cell receptor beta chains below, sequenced in a study of T cell repertoires in cytomegalovirus infection. No antigen has been identified for these receptors. TCRdb fed the reads into MiXCR, producing one record per CDR3 protein. The sample includes a few hundred thousand distinct CDR3 sequences, roughly 25% of them seen just once. Material: cultured PBMCs, obtained from culture after CMV antigen stimulation. The receptor source for this set is a human donor in good health (CMV status not recorded). Some clones in this sample may be carry-over from other donors' samples.

This clonotype was counted ten times or more. The chain links TRBV6-2 or TRBV6-3 to TRBJ2-1; tentative D call: TRBD2 (6 bases). The CDR3 is 15 amino acids. Germline loops: CDR1 MNHEY, CDR2 SVGEGT. V was clipped by 11 bases and J by 7 bases, with 24 bases between them. CDR3 in amino acids: CACPGVIHGGNEQFF. The DNA of the CDR3 is TGTGCCTGTCCCGGGGTGATCCATGGGGGGAATGAGCAGTTCTTC.

This clonotype was observed a few times. The chain uses TRBV6-5 and TRBJ1-1; D call uncertain. The CDR3 totals 14 residues. Germline V lookup: CDR1 MNHEY, CDR2 SVGAGI. V was clipped by 6 bases and J by 0 bases, with 11 bases between them. DNA of the CDR3: TGTGCCAGCAGACTACAGAAAATGAACACTGAAGCTTTCTTT. Its translation is CASRLQKMNTEAFF.

The chain recombines TRBV20-1 with TRBJ2-1, with TRBD2 identical over 12 bases. CDR1 is DFQATT, CDR2 SNEGSKA, per germline (reference sequence). The V gene end was trimmed by 3 bases and the J gene end by 0 bases; junction bases not matched to a gene: 12. The CDR3 length is 19 residues. As DNA, the CDR3 is TGCAGTGCTAGTGTTATTGGACTAGCGGGACTAAGCTCCTACAATGAGCAGTTCTTC. This encodes CSASVIGLAGLSSYNEQFF.

The V and J genes are TRBV20-1 and TRBJ2-4; TRBD2 aligns across 11 bases. Trimming took 0 bases from V and 7 from J; bases not matched to a gene: 2. The CDR3 covers 14 residues. Germline CDR1 DFQATT, CDR2 SNEGSKA (reference sequence). This CDR3 is CSARELAGVNIQYF. CDR3 sequence (DNA): TGCAGTGCTAGAGAACTAGCGGGAGTGAACATTCAGTACTTC.

This clonotype was found a few times. This chain links TRBV7-9 with TRBJ1-1; D is uncertain. The V end was cut by 4 bases, the J end by 0 bases, with 15 bases between. The CDR3 spans 16 residues. Looked up from germline, CDR1 is SEHNR and CDR2 is FQNEAQ (reference sequence). CDR3 protein: CASSSRSSFLNTEAFF. CDR3 nucleotides: TGTGCCAGCAGCTCAAGATCCTCCTTTTTGAACACTGAAGCTTTCTTT.